The 2 T cell receptor beta chains below come from one sample, sequenced in a study of blood T cell repertoires in COVID-19. Method: immunoSEQ multiplex PCR; TCRdb's copy keeps in-frame clones and lacks some. The sample lists about 210,000 clones, around 85% occurring once. The material sequenced was peripheral blood. These receptors came from a woman in her 70s with acute or convalescent COVID-19.

The chain couples TRBV6-2 or TRBV6-3 to TRBJ2-3; 12 nucleotides align to TRBD2. The CDR3 runs to 13 residues. V lost 6 bases and J lost 11; bases outside the gene matches: 6. The germline V gene has CDR1 MNHEY and CDR2 SVGEGT. CDR3 nucleotides: TGTGCCAGCAGCCGACTAGCGGGGGAGAAGCAGTATTTT. This gives the protein CASSRLAGEKQYF.

The CDR3 protein is CASSLGGGIWEQYF. The CDR3 region has the DNA TGCGCCAGCAGCTTGGGGGGAGGAATTTGGGAGCAGTACTTC. V is TRBV5-1 and J is TRBJ2-7; D might be TRBD2 (6 bases). The CDR3 has 14 residues. Trimming left V 0 bases short and J 7 bases short, with 14 bases between. From germline, CDR1 is SGHRS and CDR2 YFSETQ.